The 15 T cell receptor beta chains presented below share a single source sample, sequenced in a study of blood T cells in healthy people across ages. Alongside a J-beta primer mix, a sample-barcoded 5' primer served in a second PCR lasting roughly 6 to 11 cycles. Using its own MiXCR run on the 5' RACE reads, TCRdb lists one record per CDR3 protein. The sample includes 800,000 to 950,000 distinct CDR3 sequences, roughly 52% of them seen just once. The sample comprised blood. The receptors shown here come from a man aged 25-45 years in good health.

This clonotype showed up just a few times. The V gene is TRBV20-1, the J gene TRBJ2-7; a weak D match, TRBD1 (6 bases). CDR3 length equals 11 residues. CDR1 DFQATT and CDR2 SNEGSKA come from the germline V gene (reference sequence). The V end was cut by 5 bases, the J end by 4 bases, with 9 bases between. The CDR3 nucleotides read TGCAGTGCTTTAACAGGGTACGAGCAGTACTTC. It codes for CSALTGYEQYF.

This chain connects TRBV6-5 to TRBJ2-2; 12 nucleotides agree with TRBD1. Germline CDR1 reads MNHEY; CDR2 reads SVGAGI. There are 15 residues in the CDR3. The V segment lost 8 bases and the J segment 7 bases; nucleotides outside the gene matches: 8. The CDR3 protein is CASGMGTGGIGELFF. CDR3 bases: TGTGCCAGCGGAATGGGGACAGGGGGCATCGGGGAGCTGTTTTTT.

This clonotype was seen just once. An end of the junction does not agree with germline; a read error may underlie this. This chain links TRBV12-3 or TRBV12-4 with TRBJ1-6, with D perhaps TRBD1 (5 bases). The CDR3 is 17 amino acids. The CDR3 DNA sequence: TGTGCCGGCAGGCAAGGGGCAGGAGTATCCTATAATTCACCCCTCCACTTT. Protein product: CAGRQGAGVSYNSPLHF.

This chain joins TRBV9 and TRBJ2-7; 13 bases agree with TRBD2. The CDR3 has 16 amino acids. J lost 0 bases, V lost 2 bases, and 2 bases had no gene match. CDR1 is SGDLS, CDR2 YYNGEE, per germline. The CDR3 nucleotides read TGTGCCAGCAGCGTGACTAGCGGGGGGAGCTCCTACGAGCAGTACTTC. This codes for CASSVTSGGSSYEQYF.

This chain uses TRBV7-3 with TRBJ2-1; 11 nucleotides align to TRBD2. The germline gives CDR1 SGHTA, CDR2 FQGTGA. The junction had 7 bases not matched to a gene; V was cut back by 6 bases and J by 9 bases. The CDR3 contains 14 residues. CDR3 in DNA: TGTGCCAGCAGTTCTAGCGGGGGGACTGCTGAGCAGTTCTTC. It is translated as CASSSSGGTAEQFF.

Comment on this clonotype: A much larger clone differs from this one at a single base, so this may be a read error. The chain has TRBV4-2 and TRBJ2-3; 12 nucleotides line up with TRBD2. Germline V gene lookup returns CDR1 LGHNA and CDR2 YNFKEQ. CDR3 length: 17 residues. The CDR3 is CVSSQDWTSGVADTQYF. The CDR3 DNA reads TGTGTCAGCAGCCAAGATTGGACTAGCGGGGTGGCAGATACGCAGTATTTT.

The J gene is TRBJ2-2, the V gene TRBV6-5; TRBD2 might be the D (5 bases). The CDR3 is 14 amino acids. The germline V and J ends were trimmed by 11 bases and 0 bases, with 13 bases remaining between them. The germline gives CDR1 MNHEY, CDR2 SVGAGI. CDR3 coding DNA: TGTGCCGCGGGTCAGATCGCGAACACCGGGGAGCTGTTTTTT. Translation gives CAAGQIANTGELFF.

This clonotype occurred a few times. This sequence joins TRBV28 and TRBJ2-3; 10 bases are shared with TRBD2. The trim removed 6 bases at V and 2 bases at J, leaving 8 bases unmatched. This CDR3 comprises 16 residues. In germline, CDR1 is MDHEN, CDR2 SYDVKM. CDR3 sequence reads: CASRTGTSAPTDTQYF. CDR3 nucleotides: TGTGCCAGCAGAACCGGGACTAGCGCCCCCACAGATACGCAGTATTTT.

This chain joins TRBV29-1 and TRBJ2-7, with D tentatively TRBD1 or TRBD2 (5 bases each). Germline V gene lookup returns CDR1 SQVTM and CDR2 ANQGSEA. V was cut by 2 bases and J by 2 bases, with 7 bases left in between. CDR3 length: 12 residues. This CDR3 reads CSVEQGPYEQYF. The CDR3 coding sequence is TGCAGCGTTGAACAGGGACCCTACGAGCAGTACTTC.

The rearrangement uses TRBV2 and TRBJ2-1; a possible D gene is TRBD2 (6 bases). Germline V gene data show CDR1 as SNHLY and CDR2 as FYNNEI. V gave up 9 bases and J gave up 5 bases, with 17 bases separating them. The CDR3 loop spans 14 amino acids. The CDR3 spells CARTGTATNNEQFF. CDR3 DNA: TGTGCCAGGACCGGGACTGCAACCAACAATGAGCAGTTCTTC.

Only a few counts were recorded for this clonotype. This rearrangement joins TRBV4-1 to TRBJ1-5, with D uncertain. V gave up 1 base and J gave up 5 bases, with 6 bases separating them. The CDR3 covers 13 residues. CDR1 and CDR2 (germline): MGHRA, YSYEKL. The CDR3 loop is CASSQVDDQPQHF. The CDR3 coding sequence is TGCGCCAGCAGCCAAGTGGACGATCAGCCCCAGCATTTT.

This chain uses TRBV13 with TRBJ1-2; D is undetermined. The V gene's germline CDR1 is PRHDT and CDR2 FYEKMQ (reference sequence). The V end was cut by 5 bases, the J end by 4 bases, with 11 bases between. CDR3 length equals 13 residues. In nucleotides, the CDR3 is TGTGCCAGCAGCGGTGACCTGGGCTATGGCTACACCTTC. Amino acid sequence: CASSGDLGYGYTF.

A few counts support this clonotype. The chain links TRBV27 to TRBJ2-7; 7 bases agree with TRBD2. The trim removed 5 bases at V and 3 bases at J, leaving 7 bases unmatched. Germline CDR1 reads MNHEY; CDR2 reads SMNVEV (reference sequence). CDR3 length equals 14 residues. The CDR3 sequence is CASSVQGGSYEQYF. In DNA, the CDR3 is TGTGCCAGCAGTGTCCAGGGAGGGAGCTACGAGCAGTACTTC.

This chain links TRBV5-1 with TRBJ2-1; maybe TRBD2 (5 bases). From germline, CDR1 is SGHRS and CDR2 YFSETQ. The CDR3 is made up of 14 amino acids. The V gene lost 4 bases and the J gene lost 10 bases, with 18 bases spanning the gap. The CDR3 sequence: CASSAGEAGQEQFF. In DNA, the CDR3 is TGCGCCAGCAGCGCGGGCGAGGCGGGCCAGGAGCAGTTCTTC. The full variable domain, completed using reference TRBV5-1 and TRBJ2-1, is KAGVTQTPRYLIKTRGQQVTLSCSPISGHRSVSWYQQTPGQGLQFLFEYFSETQRNKGNFPGRFSGRQFSNSRSEMNVSTLELGDSALYLCASSAGEAGQEQFFGPGTRLTVL.

Note on this clonotype: A much larger clone lies one base from this, so it may be a read error. The rearrangement joins TRBV29-1 to TRBJ2-5; D might be TRBD1 or TRBD2, each matching 5 bases. The J call is in doubt because the DNA end fits TRBJ2-7 better. Germline V gene data show CDR1 as SQVTM and CDR2 as ANQGSEA. The CDR3 is made up of 14 amino acids. CDR3 sequence: CSVSGTPGGSEQYF. CDR3 coding DNA: TGCAGCGTTTCCGGGACCCCTGGGGGATCCGAGCAGTACTTC.